This T cell receptor (beta chain) comes out of a study of Graves' ophthalmopathy and Graves' hyperthyroidism. Study as a whole: The stable label applied to hyperthyroidism with no ophthalmopathy within 18 months of follow-up. Points from the study as a whole: Blood also contained most of the expanded thyroid clonotypes above 0.001 frequency.

Beta-chain TCR CDR3 regions were amplified from RNA transcripts. Amplification began with first-round RT-PCR using HTBI primers, then second-round multiplex PCR was performed. TCRdb fed the multiplex PCR reads into MiXCR, producing one record per CDR3 protein. Of more than 1,000,000 distinct CDR3 sequences listed, around a third are singletons. Turning to this clonotype: The antigen is unknown. This could be a read error, since a much larger clone is one nucleotide away.

Aged 18 to 65, hyperthyroidism patients had been newly diagnosed, with under 2 months' duration. Patients were excluded if they had other autoimmune diseases or uncontrolled infections, and likewise if pregnancy or lactation applied. In germline, CDR1 is SQVTM, CDR2 ANQGSEA. The CDR3 runs 11 residues. This TCR was sampled from an adult man with Graves' hyperthyroidism. The sequenced material came from peripheral blood or thyroid tissue (not recorded which). The gene calls are TRBV29-1 and TRBJ1-2; D remains unclear. The CDR3, as DNA: TGCAGCGTTAAAGAGTACCGGGGTTGCACCTTC. Translating it yields CSVKEYRGCTF.